The 19 T cell receptor beta chains given below trace back to one sample, sequenced in a study of cytomegalovirus exposure and HLA in healthy donors. Both 60 Vbeta primers and 13 Jbeta primers went into the PCR. The method was immunoSEQ multiplex PCR; TCRdb's version includes in-frame clones alone and lacks a portion of them. Here the sample spans 120,000 to 150,000 clones, roughly three quarters being singletons. The sample comprised PBMCs. Receptors were obtained from a female donor in good health and CMV-seronegative.

V gene TRBV11-3 combines with J gene TRBJ2-7; 7 bases fit TRBD1. V dropped 5 bases and J dropped 3; count of bases not matched to a gene: 4. CDR1 SGHNT and CDR2 YENEEA come from the germline V gene. This CDR3 is 13 amino acids long. In DNA, the CDR3 is TGTGCCAGCAGCCCGACAGGGAGCTACGAGCAGTACTTC. Protein: CASSPTGSYEQYF. The variable domain in full, completed from reference TRBV11-3 and TRBJ2-7, reads EAGVVQSPRYKIIEKKQPVAFWCNPISGHNTLYWYLQNLGQGPELLIRYENEEAVDDSQLPKDRFSAERLKGVDSTLKIQPAELGDSAVYLCASSPTGSYEQYFGPGTRLTVT.

This clone has only a few counts. The chain links TRBV5-1 to TRBJ2-7; D perhaps matches TRBD1 (6 bases). The CDR3 is 13 amino acids. V lost 0 bases to trimming and J lost 3 bases, with 7 bases between them. The germline CDR1 and CDR2 sequences are SGHRS and YFSETQ. The CDR3 DNA reads TGCGCCAGCAGCTTGGAACAGGGCTACGAGCAGTACTTC. This codes for CASSLEQGYEQYF. The full variable domain, completed using reference TRBV5-1 and TRBJ2-7, is KAGVTQTPRYLIKTRGQQVTLSCSPISGHRSVSWYQQTPGQGLQFLFEYFSETQRNKGNFPGRFSGRQFSNSRSEMNVSTLELGDSALYLCASSLEQGYEQYFGPGTRLTVT.

V is TRBV5-1 and J is TRBJ1-1; 9 bases align to TRBD1. The CDR3 runs 16 residues. In germline, CDR1 is SGHRS, CDR2 YFSETQ. J gave up 0 bases and V 4 bases, and 7 bases lay outside the gene matches. The CDR3 nucleotides are TGCGCCAGCAGCCAATTGACAGGGGGTGTGAACACTGAAGCTTTCTTT. It is translated as CASSQLTGGVNTEAFF. Looking up the rest from reference TRBV5-1 and TRBJ1-1 gives the full variable domain: KAGVTQTPRYLIKTRGQQVTLSCSPISGHRSVSWYQQTPGQGLQFLFEYFSETQRNKGNFPGRFSGRQFSNSRSEMNVSTLELGDSALYLCASSQLTGGVNTEAFFGQGTRLTVV.

CDR3 sequence reads: CASSVPLAGGPDTQYF. Written as DNA, the CDR3 is TGTGCCAGCAGCGTACCACTAGCGGGGGGCCCAGATACGCAGTATTTT. The V gene is TRBV9, the J gene TRBJ2-3, with 12 positions matching TRBD2. The CDR3 is 16 residues long. Germline values: CDR1 SGDLS, CDR2 YYNGEE. With 1 base clipped from V and 4 bases from J, the junction kept 4 bases outside the gene matches.

The J gene is TRBJ2-2, the V gene TRBV29-1; TRBD1 matches at 7 bases. CDR1 is SQVTM, CDR2 ANQGSEA, per germline. The trim removed 4 bases at V and 7 bases at J, leaving 15 bases unmatched. CDR3 size: 16 residues. CDR3 coding DNA: TGCAGCGTTGCCCTGACAGGGTTGGCAGCGAGCGGGGAGCTGTTTTTT. Encoded protein: CSVALTGLAASGELFF.

This chain joins TRBV20-1 and TRBJ2-5; possible D gene TRBD2, 6 bases. From germline, CDR1 is DFQATT and CDR2 SNEGSKA (reference sequence). V was trimmed by 6 bases and J by 5 bases, leaving 10 bases between them. The CDR3 is 11 residues long. CDR3 sequence reads: CSAGGRETQYF. DNA for the CDR3: TGCAGTGCCGGGGGAAGGGAGACCCAGTACTTC.

This sequence joins TRBV7-9 and TRBJ2-7, with 8 positions matching TRBD2. Per the germline V gene, CDR1 is SEHNR and CDR2 is FQNEAQ (reference sequence). V shed 5 bases, J shed 6 bases, and the junction held 6 bases outside the gene matches. This CDR3 has 13 residues. CDR3 in amino acids: CASSGTRVGEQYF. For the CDR3, the DNA is TGTGCCAGCAGCGGGACTAGAGTAGGCGAGCAGTACTTC.

V is TRBV10-3 and J is TRBJ1-5; 7 bases map to TRBD1. Per the germline V gene, CDR1 is ENHRY and CDR2 is SYGVKD. Losses at the gene ends were 5 bases for V and 3 bases for J; bases not matched to a gene: 4. This CDR3 has 14 residues. CDR3 amino acids: CAISRQGSNQPQHF. DNA for the CDR3: TGTGCCATCAGTAGACAGGGTTCCAATCAGCCCCAGCATTTT.

The chain carries TRBV30 and TRBJ1-2; 7 bases map to TRBD1. With 3 bases clipped from V and 4 bases from J, the junction kept 11 bases outside the gene matches. The CDR3 is made up of 15 amino acids. CDR1 is GTSNPN, CDR2 SVGIG, per germline (reference sequence). The CDR3 DNA reads TGTGCCTGGAGGGCCTCCGACAGGGCAGGCTATGGCTACACCTTC. Encoded protein: CAWRASDRAGYGYTF.

This chain uses TRBV5-4 with TRBJ1-2; weak D call: TRBD1 (6 bases). Trimming took off 6 bases at V and 0 bases at J, with 12 bases between the two ends. Germline assignment: CDR1 SGHNT and CDR2 YYREEE (reference sequence). There are 14 residues in the CDR3. The CDR3 coding sequence is TGTGCCAGCATCAACTGGGACACTAACTATGGCTACACCTTC. This encodes CASINWDTNYGYTF.

A word on this clone: The same CDR3 is also encoded by other DNA sequences in this sample. The gene calls are TRBV21-1 and TRBJ1-5. TRBV21-1 is deemed a pseudogene. The CDR3 is 16 residues long. CDR3 amino acids: CASSNGCAGGNQPQHF. CDR3 nucleotide sequence: TGTGCCAGCAGCAATGGGTGTGCGGGAGGCAATCAGCCCCAGCATTTT.

The CDR3 DNA follows: TGTGCCAGCAGTTGGATCGGCGGGAGCAATCAGCCCCAGCATTTT. Protein: CASSWIGGSNQPQHF. The gene calls are TRBV28 and TRBJ1-5; D gene uncertain. The germline CDR1 and CDR2 sequences are MDHEN and SYDVKM. Trimming cost V 4 bases and J 1 base, with 11 bases left between them. The CDR3 has 15 residues. The whole variable domain, filled in from reference TRBV28 and TRBJ1-5, reads DVKVTQSSRYLVKRTGEKVFLECVQDMDHENMFWYRQDPGLGLRLIYFSYDVKMKEKGDIPEGYSVSREKKERFSLILESASTNQTSMYLCASSWIGGSNQPQHFGDGTRLSIL.

The rearrangement links TRBV9 to TRBJ2-1; weak D call: TRBD1 (5 bases). V was pared by 4 bases and J by 6 bases, with 11 bases between. The CDR3 length is 13 residues. Germline V lookup: CDR1 SGDLS, CDR2 YYNGEE. The CDR3 sequence: CASSPWQGNEQFF. The CDR3 bases are TGTGCCAGCAGCCCATGGCAGGGCAATGAGCAGTTCTTC.

The rearrangement links TRBV30 to TRBJ2-1; D might be TRBD2 (6 bases). Germline CDR1 GTSNPN, CDR2 SVGIG (reference sequence). The CDR3 totals 11 residues. The V gene lost 5 bases and the J gene lost 12 bases, with 14 bases spanning the gap. Written as DNA, the CDR3 is TGTGCCTGGGGTACTACTAGCAGGCAGTTCTTC. This gives the protein CAWGTTSRQFF.

The rearrangement uses TRBV7-2 and TRBJ2-1; 8 bases align to TRBD2. V shed 1 base, J shed 4 bases, and the junction held 3 bases outside the gene matches. The germline V gene encodes CDR1 SGHTA and CDR2 FQGNSA. There are 15 residues in the CDR3. The CDR3 DNA follows: TGTGCCAGCAGCTTAGTCCTAGCGGGTTACAATGAGCAGTTCTTC. Translation gives CASSLVLAGYNEQFF.

The chain combines TRBV18 with TRBJ2-1, with 9 bases identical to TRBD1. The J segment lost 12 bases and the V segment lost 6 bases, leaving 12 bases of the junction unmatched. CDR3 size: 14 residues. CDR1 and CDR2 from the germline V gene are KGHSH and LQKENI. In nucleotides, the CDR3 is TGTGCCAGCTCCCGACGGACAGGGGAAGAGGTGCAGTTCTTC. It codes for CASSRRTGEEVQFF. Variable domain in full (rest from reference TRBV18 and TRBJ2-1): NAGVMQNPRHLVRRRGQEARLRCSPMKGHSHVYWYRQLPEEGLKFMVYLQKENIIDESGMPKERFSAEFPKEGPSILRIQQVVRGDSAAYFCASSRRTGEEVQFFGPGTRLTVL.

This chain uses TRBV5-5 with TRBJ1-5; a possible D gene is TRBD1 (5 bases). V shed 7 bases and J shed 3 bases, with 23 bases lying between them. This CDR3 is 17 amino acids long. Germline CDR1 SGHKS, CDR2 YYEKEE (reference sequence). The CDR3 here is CASARGGVAALNQPQHF. As DNA, the CDR3 is TGTGCCAGCGCCAGAGGAGGGGTGGCGGCCCTCAATCAGCCCCAGCATTTT.

This clone was observed once. J is TRBJ2-1 and V is TRBV19, with D possibly matching TRBD2 (5 bases). Trimming shortened V by 6 bases and J by 10 bases, and 13 bases separated the two germline ends. Per the germline V gene, CDR1 is LNHDA and CDR2 is SQIVND (reference sequence). This CDR3 spans 12 amino acids. Here the CDR3 reads CASRGGGKEQFF. The CDR3 DNA follows: TGTGCCAGTAGAGGAGGAGGCAAAGAGCAGTTCTTC.

The chain uses TRBV29-1 and TRBJ2-1; 8 bases line up with TRBD2. CDR3 size: 16 residues. The V and J ends lost 4 bases and 0 bases, in that order; junction bases with no gene match: 8. Germline CDR1 reads SQVTM; CDR2 reads ANQGSEA. CDR3 residues: CSVVGREGFSYNEQFF. The CDR3 region has the DNA TGCAGCGTTGTCGGGAGGGAAGGTTTCTCCTACAATGAGCAGTTCTTC.